The 6 T cell receptor beta chains listed next were all sequenced from one sample in a study of shared clonotypes between healthy human individuals (dated by TCRdb to between 2020 and 2021). Library method: the immunoSEQ multiplex PCR assay. TCRdb took over this immuneACCESS table, retaining in-frame rearrangements with V and J assigned. Such tables are incomplete; in checked studies, under half of the missing clones stem from an unresolved V gene, and the remainder is unexplained. This sample lists about 680,000 clones; roughly 94% were detected once. The ten largest clones represent roughly 22% of the sample. CD8 naive samples consisted of CD45RO-negative cells that were positively selected for CCR7, yielding a CD45RA+CCR7+ population without TemRA cells. Sequenced material: naive CD8+ T cells sorted from blood. The cell subset or site label, as the study defines it: CD45RA+CCR7+. The receptors were sampled from a man younger than 45 in good health.

The chain carries TRBV7-8 and TRBJ1-2, with 7 bases matching TRBD1. This CDR3 spans 15 amino acids. The trim removed 1 base at V and 3 bases at J, leaving 5 bases unmatched. Germline V gene data show CDR1 as SGHVS and CDR2 as FQNEAQ. In DNA form, the CDR3 reads TGTGCCAGCAGCTTAGAGGGGACAGAGCACTATGGCTACACCTTC. It yields the protein CASSLEGTEHYGYTF.

The chain carries TRBV4-1 and TRBJ2-7; no clear D gene. Trimming removed 0 bases at V and 2 bases at J, with 8 bases between. CDR3 size: 14 residues. Per germline, CDR1 MGHRA and CDR2 YSYEKL. The CDR3 is CASSQDAAPYEQYF. In DNA form, the CDR3 reads TGCGCCAGCAGCCAAGATGCAGCTCCCTACGAGCAGTACTTC.

The V and J genes are TRBV11-2 and TRBJ2-7; a weak D match, TRBD2 (5 bases). From germline, CDR1 is SGHAT and CDR2 FQNNGV. The CDR3 totals 11 residues. The CDR3 bases are TGTGTTTCGGGGAGCTCCTACGAGCAGTACTTC. Its protein product is CVSGSSYEQYF.

The count of this clone is one. V usage is TRBV30 and J usage is TRBJ2-7; D gene ambiguous. The CDR3 totals 14 residues. CDR1 and CDR2 (germline): GTSNPN, SVGIG (reference sequence). V lost 0 bases to trimming and J lost 2 bases, with 11 bases between them. The CDR3 protein is CAWSVFGVAYEQYF. The CDR3 bases are TGTGCCTGGAGTGTATTTGGGGTAGCCTACGAGCAGTACTTC.

This clone was counted a single time. The V gene is TRBV28, the J gene TRBJ2-7; D remains ambiguous. The CDR3 loop spans 13 amino acids. V lost 5 bases and J 6 bases, leaving 14 bases between the germline ends. CDR1 is MDHEN and CDR2 is SYDVKM in the germline V gene. Here the CDR3 DNA reads TGTGCCAGCAGTCCCTCTGTCGTCTCCGAGCAGTACTTC. It specifies CASSPSVVSEQYF.

The J gene is TRBJ2-7, the V gene TRBV11-2, with a possible D match to TRBD1 (6 bases). With 1 base removed from V and 1 base from J, the gap between germline ends came to 14 bases. Germline V gene lookup returns CDR1 SGHAT and CDR2 FQNNGV. This CDR3 contains 16 residues. CDR3 in amino acids: CASSLGFTGRSYEQYF. DNA of the CDR3: TGTGCCAGCAGCTTAGGATTTACAGGGCGTTCCTACGAGCAGTACTTC.